This TCR beta chain was documented in a study of vaccination and CD4 T cells after COVID-19. Study-wide context: Median draw time for post-COVID samples was 101 days post-diagnosis (range 35 to 161).

With respect to this clonotype: Its antigen is currently unknown.

CD4+ T cells that had been cultured provided DNA sequenced with the Oncomine TCR Beta short-read assay. Genomic DNA was taken out of cultured CD4+ T cells by extraction. MiXCR, run by TCRdb on the PCR reads, gives a single entry per CDR3 protein. Among 9,000 to 10,000 distinct CDR3 sequences, 68% were seen once, and the ten largest hold 9%. Study-level results: In convalescent patients, a median about 87% of reactive clones appeared only post-vaccination.

Indicated treatment: roughly 11-day PBMC culture with coronavirus spike peptide pools or control peptides (ViraFEST assay). In the ViraFEST assay, peptide-pool expansion preceded TCR sequencing of expanded clonotypes. The germline gives CDR1 SGHNT, CDR2 YYREEE (reference sequence). The CDR3 is 14 amino acids. Trimming removed 0 bases at V and 6 bases at J, with 12 bases between. The chain links TRBV5-4 to TRBJ1-2, with D possibly TRBD1 on 5 matching bases. The clonotype comes from a human donor who had recovered from COVID-19. The source material was CD4+ T cells from blood, cultured in vitro, sampled before SARS-CoV-2 vaccination. CDR3 protein: CASSLAGRVDGYTF. CDR3 in DNA: TGTGCCAGCAGCTTGGCGGGCAGGGTTGATGGCTACACCTTC.